A selection of T cell receptor beta chains follows, all from one sample in a study of T cell responses to AZD1222 COVID-19 vaccine. Profiling relied on immunoSEQ multiplex PCR, and the TCRdb table lists in-frame clones only, not all of them. The top ten clones hold roughly 8% of a sample with some 120,000 clones, roughly 84% of them seen once. The sample here was peripheral blood, taken on day 0 of AZD1222 vaccination. These receptors were collected from an adult in good health. CDR3s include the opening cysteine and the closing phenylalanine or tryptophan. Each record gives: J gene, V gene, clone size, D gene, CDR3 DNA, CDR3 protein. The D gene is left open where the match is weak. The listing skips clone size in some rows; elsewhere it reads once, few, many or a size class.

TRBJ2-2,TRBV18,-,TRBD2,TGTGCCAGCTCACCACGGGCTAGCGGTACGAACACCGGGGAGCTGTTTTTT,CASSPRASGTNTGELFF
TRBJ2-6,TRBV28,-,-,TGTGCCAGCAGTACCGCTCGCCAGGCGTTAGAAAACTCTGGGGCCAACGTCCTGACTTTC,CASSTARQALENSGANVLTF
TRBJ1-6,TRBV5-1,-,TRBD1,TGCGCCAGCAGGTCATCGGGACAGAGTAATTCACCCCTCCACTTT,CASRSSGQSNSPLHF
TRBJ2-1,TRBV7-3,-,TRBD2,TGTGCCAGCAGCTTAAATCAAGCGGGGGGTTACAATGAGCAGTTCTTC,CASSLNQAGGYNEQFF
TRBJ1-1,TRBV6-5,-,TRBD1,TGTGCCAGCAGTTATCTACAGGGGGCCATGAACACTGAAGCTTTCTTT,CASSYLQGAMNTEAFF
TRBJ2-5,TRBV5-6,-,TRBD1,TGTGCCAGCAGCCTGGGACAGGGGGCAGGAGAGACCCAGTACTTC,CASSLGQGAGETQYF
TRBJ1-1,TRBV12-5,-,-,TGTGCTAGTGGTTTGGGAGGGTTGAACACTGAAGCTTTCTTT,CASGLGGLNTEAFF
TRBJ1-2,TRBV10-2,-,-,TGCGCCAGCAGTGAGTCGAGGACAGCGGGCGGCTACACCTTC,CASSESRTAGGYTF
TRBJ2-3,TRBV3-1/TRBV3-2,-,TRBD2,TGTGCCAGCAGCCAAAGCCCTAGCGGGGGGGCCGGAGATACGCAGTATTTT,CASSQSPSGGAGDTQYF
TRBJ2-3,TRBV14,-,-,TGTGCCAGCAGCCAAACCCGTTGGGCGCAGTATTTT,CASSQTRWAQYF
TRBJ2-3,TRBV5-1,once,TRBD2,TGCGCCAGCAGCCGGTCTAGCGGGAGTCTTACGCAGTATTTT,CASSRSSGSLTQYF
TRBJ2-2,TRBV3-1/TRBV3-2,-,-,TGTGCCAGCAGCCAAGAACCGGGGGCGAACACCGGGGAGCTGTTTTTT,CASSQEPGANTGELFF
TRBJ1-3,TRBV5-4,-,-,TGTGCCAGCAGCCCTTCCGAGGGCAACACCATATATTTT,CASSPSEGNTIYF
TRBJ1-1,TRBV29-1,-,-,TGCAGCGGCACAGGGAAGGGGATGAACACTGAAGCTTTCTTT,CSGTGKGMNTEAFF
TRBJ1-5,TRBV7-9,-,-,TGTGCCAGCAGCCTTGCGGGGTTTAATCAGCCCCAGCATTTT,CASSLAGFNQPQHF
TRBJ1-6,TRBV14,-,-,TGTGCCAGCAGCCTACAGGGCAATTCACCCCTCCACTTT,CASSLQGNSPLHF
TRBJ2-1,TRBV28,-,-,TGTGCCAGCAGTTTAACGTACAATGAGCAGTTCTTC,CASSLTYNEQFF
TRBJ2-7,TRBV7-8,-,TRBD2,TGTGCCAGCAGCCGTGGACTAGCGGGAGGTTTCCACTACGAGCAGTACTTC,CASSRGLAGGFHYEQYF
TRBJ1-6,TRBV3-1/TRBV3-2,-,-,TGTGCCAGCAGCCAAGAAACGGGTTTGAGGAATTCACCCCTCCACTTT,CASSQETGLRNSPLHF
TRBJ2-5,TRBV5-4,-,-,TGTGCCAGCCGTAACGGTGAGACCCAGTACTTC,CASRNGETQYF
TRBJ2-3,TRBV5-4,-,-,TGTGCCAGCAGCTCCACAGATACGCAGTATTTT,CASSSTDTQYF
TRBJ1-2,TRBV29-1,-,-,TGCAGCGCCGTCCTGGGCTCTGGCTACACCTTC,CSAVLGSGYTF
TRBJ2-7,TRBV27,-,-,TGTGCCAGCAGAACAGGGATTGAGCAGTACTTC,CASRTGIEQYF
TRBJ1-2,TRBV9,-,TRBD1,TGTGCCAGCAGCCCGAGGGACAGGGGGCCCTCCTGGGGAGGCTACACCTTC,CASSPRDRGPSWGGYTF
TRBJ1-2,TRBV30,-,-,TGTGCCTGGAGGGACAGCGCGGATGGCTACACCTTC,CAWRDSADGYTF
TRBJ2-7,TRBV15,-,TRBD2,TGTGCCACCAGCAGAGAATCAAGCGGGAAAGGCGACGAGCAGTACTTC,CATSRESSGKGDEQYF
TRBJ2-1,TRBV11-2,once,TRBD2,TGTGCCAGCAGCTTTGGGACTACTGAGCAGTTCTTC,CASSFGTTEQFF
TRBJ1-3,TRBV7-2,once,TRBD1,TGTGCCAGCAGCCTAACCGGACAGGTGGGAAACACCATATATTTT,CASSLTGQVGNTIYF
TRBJ2-2,TRBV7-2,-,-,TGTGCCAGCAGCTCCACTAGGAACACCGGGGAGCTGTTTTTT,CASSSTRNTGELFF
TRBJ2-7,TRBV5-6,-,-,TGTGCCAGCAGCTTGGATCCGGGGGCGACCCCCTACGAGCAGTACTTC,CASSLDPGATPYEQYF
TRBJ1-4,TRBV5-4,-,TRBD1,TGTGCCAGCAGCGAATACAGGGGGCCGTCCGAAAAACTGTTTTTT,CASSEYRGPSEKLFF
TRBJ1-1,TRBV18,-,-,TGTGCCACCACCAAGGACACACCGAACACTGAAGCTTTCTTT,CATTKDTPNTEAFF
TRBJ1-3,TRBV2,once,TRBD1,TGTGCCAGCACTGATCAGGGGGCGACGGGTGGAAACACCATATATTTT,CASTDQGATGGNTIYF
TRBJ1-3,TRBV9,-,-,TGTGCCAGCAGTTTCTCAGACGGTACTGGAAACACCATATATTTT,CASSFSDGTGNTIYF
TRBJ1-5,TRBV6-2/TRBV6-3,-,-,TGTGCCAGCAGCCTTACGACAGATAGTCAGCCCCAGCATTTT,CASSLTTDSQPQHF
TRBJ2-6,TRBV27,-,-,TGTGCCAGCAGTCAGATCTCTGGGGCCAACGTCCTGACTTTC,CASSQISGANVLTF
TRBJ2-7,TRBV19,-,TRBD1,TGTGCCAGTAGTATGGGGACAGGGGACTACGAGCAGTACTTC,CASSMGTGDYEQYF
TRBJ2-1,TRBV5-1,-,TRBD2,TGCGCCAGCAGCTTAACAGCGGGAGGCCGCCTTCCTACTACGAGCTCCTACAATGAGCAGTTCTTC,CASSLTAGGRLPTTSSYNEQFF
TRBJ1-4,TRBV5-1,-,-,TGCGCCAGCAGCCCGGGTGGGATTAATGAAAAACTGTTTTTT,CASSPGGINEKLFF
TRBJ1-1,TRBV28,-,-,TGTGCCAGCACTAAGTTGAACACTGAAGCTTTCTTT,CASTKLNTEAFF
TRBJ2-1,TRBV6-4,-,-,TGTGCCAGCAGTGACCACTACAATGAGCAGTTCTTC,CASSDHYNEQFF
TRBJ2-6,TRBV7-6,few,-,TGTGCCAGCAGCACCCGGGTTTCTGGGGCCAACGTCCTGACTTTC,CASSTRVSGANVLTF
TRBJ1-2,TRBV5-1,-,-,TGCGCCAGCAGCGGTGGGCCAGAAAGCTATGGCTACACCTTC,CASSGGPESYGYTF
TRBJ2-7,TRBV5-4,-,-,TGTGCCAGCAGCTTGCCCCAGGGCTACGAGCAGTACTTC,CASSLPQGYEQYF
TRBJ2-3,TRBV24-1,-,-,TGTGCCACCAGTGATTCTAGCACAGATACGCAGTATTTT,CATSDSSTDTQYF
TRBJ2-7,TRBV5-6,-,-,TGTGCCAGCAGCCCGTTCCAGCGGACCTTCTCCTACGAGCAGTACTTC,CASSPFQRTFSYEQYF
TRBJ2-3,TRBV5-5,few,-,TGTGCCAGCAGCTTTGGGGGTAGCACAGATACGCAGTATTTT,CASSFGGSTDTQYF
TRBJ2-7,TRBV24-1,-,-,TGTGCCACCAGTGAGGGGGCGGGGGACGAGCAGTACTTC,CATSEGAGDEQYF
TRBJ2-1,TRBV2,-,-,TGTGCCAGCAGTGAATCTTCATATGAGCAGTTCTTC,CASSESSYEQFF
TRBJ1-2,TRBV28,-,TRBD1,TGTGCCAGCAGTTTATTGACAGGGGTGACTGGCTACACCTTC,CASSLLTGVTGYTF
TRBJ1-2,TRBV7-2,-,-,TGTGCCAGCAGCTTAGGGACCCCGATTGATGGCTACACCTTC,CASSLGTPIDGYTF
TRBJ2-2,TRBV5-1,-,-,TGCGCCAGCAGCTTGATGCCAGCCAACACCGGGGAGCTGTTTTTT,CASSLMPANTGELFF